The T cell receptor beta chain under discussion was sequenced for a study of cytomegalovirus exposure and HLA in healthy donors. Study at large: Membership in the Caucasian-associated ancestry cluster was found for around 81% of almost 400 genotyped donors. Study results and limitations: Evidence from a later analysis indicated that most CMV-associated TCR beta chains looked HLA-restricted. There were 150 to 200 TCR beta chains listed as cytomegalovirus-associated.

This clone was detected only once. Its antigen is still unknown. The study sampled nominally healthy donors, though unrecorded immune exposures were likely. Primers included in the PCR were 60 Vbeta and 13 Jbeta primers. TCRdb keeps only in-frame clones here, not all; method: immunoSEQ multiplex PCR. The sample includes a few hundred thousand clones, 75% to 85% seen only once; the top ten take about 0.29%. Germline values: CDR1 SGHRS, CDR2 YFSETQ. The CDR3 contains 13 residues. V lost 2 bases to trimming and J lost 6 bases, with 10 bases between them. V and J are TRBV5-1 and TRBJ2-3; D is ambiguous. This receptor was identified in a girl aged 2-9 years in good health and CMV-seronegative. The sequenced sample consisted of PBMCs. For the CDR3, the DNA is TGCGCCAGCAGCTTAACCTATTTCGATACGCAGTATTTT. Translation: CASSLTYFDTQYF.